This T cell receptor beta chain comes out of a study of blood T cell repertoires in COVID-19. Per the authors' pipeline: Amplification of reference gene primers was used by the study to estimate nucleated cell counts. TCRdb's table, derived via immunoSEQ multiplex PCR, lists solely in-frame clones and lacks some. For V, J and clone size, that table is used; D and trimming come from the DNA. The sample holds 110,000 or so clones, approximately 88% seen once. This CDR3 has 15 amino acids. Germline V gives CDR1 ENHRY, CDR2 SYGVKD. Trimming cost V 10 bases and J 0 bases; bases outside gene matches: 12. The sample holds a few counts of this clone.

The chain carries TRBV10-3 and TRBJ2-7; 7 nucleotides match TRBD1. Sequencing input: peripheral blood. The TCR sequence derives from a woman in her thirties or forties with acute or convalescent COVID-19. CDR3 DNA sequence: TGTGCCACTCGGGACAGTAGGGGAAACTCCTACGAGCAGTACTTC. The encoded protein is CATRDSRGNSYEQYF.